Listed below are T cell receptor beta chains from one sample, sequenced in a study of shared clonotypes between healthy human individuals. Here immunoSEQ multiplex PCR was the method, and the copy in TCRdb shows in-frame clones only, minus some. The sample has 400,000 to 500,000 clones, around 80% seen once. Sequenced material: PBMCs. The receptors come from a woman aged 35 to 49 in good health. Some clones in this sample may be carry-over from other donors' samples. Each CDR3 is given with its conserved first and last residue. Fields, in order: clone size, D gene, V gene, J gene, CDR3 DNA, CDR3 protein. The D gene is left open where the match is weak. Some rows have no size entry. The others give once, few or many, or a class for an expanded clone.

>few|.|TRBV10-3|TRBJ2-1
TGTGCCATCAGTTATTCGGACCCCGGGACAAATGAGCAGTTCTTC
CAISYSDPGTNEQFF
>.|.|TRBV2|TRBJ2-5
TGTGCCAGCAGTGACGGCCGGTACCAAGAGACCCAGTACTTC
CASSDGRYQETQYF
>.|.|TRBV18|TRBJ1-2
TGTGCCAGCTCACCACGGAACAGCTTGGGCGGCTTCTCCGGCGGTGATGGCTACACCTTC
CASSPRNSLGGFSGGDGYTF
>.|.|TRBV10-3|TRBJ1-5
TGTGCCATCAGTGTCTCCTCCTCGGGCGGCAATCAGCCCCAGCATTTT
CAISVSSSGGNQPQHF
>.|.|TRBV9|TRBJ1-4
TGTGCCAGCAGCCCCCGGGGACGGAGCGATGAAAAACTGTTTTTT
CASSPRGRSDEKLFF
>.|.|TRBV18|TRBJ1-1
TGTGCCAGCTCACCAGCGGCTGTGAACACTGAAGCTTTCTTT
CASSPAAVNTEAFF
>.|TRBD1|TRBV30|TRBJ1-6
TGTGCCTGGACCCCGACAGGGACCAATTCACCCCTCCACTTT
CAWTPTGTNSPLHF
>.|TRBD1|TRBV28|TRBJ2-7
TGTGCCAGCAGGACAGGGTCCGCCTACGAGCAGTACTTC
CASRTGSAYEQYF
>.|TRBD1|TRBV25-1|TRBJ2-3
TGTGCCAGCGTGGGGGACAGGGGTGATACGCAGTATTTT
CASVGDRGDTQYF
>.|.|TRBV4-3|TRBJ1-5
TGCGCCAGCAGCCAAGAGCTTTATAGCAATCAGCCCCAGCATTTT
CASSQELYSNQPQHF
>once|TRBD2|TRBV2|TRBJ2-2
TGTGCCAGCAGTGAGGGAGGGGCCGGGGAGCTGTTTTTT
CASSEGGAGELFF
>.|TRBD2|TRBV4-2|TRBJ2-1
TGTGCCAGCAGCCAGGGACTAGCGGGAAACTACAATGAGCAGTTCTTC
CASSQGLAGNYNEQFF
>.|TRBD2|TRBV9|TRBJ2-3
TGTGCCAGCAGCGTAGGAGCGGCTACTAGCGGGAGTTCCCTTACAGATACGCAGTATTTT
CASSVGAATSGSSLTDTQYF
>.|TRBD1|TRBV5-4|TRBJ2-7
TGTGCCAGCAGTCGGGACAGGGGGGCGGGCTACGAGCAGTACTTC
CASSRDRGAGYEQYF
>few|.|TRBV28|TRBJ1-2
TGTGCCAGCAGTGAGACGACAGGACAACGCTATGGCTACACCTTC
CASSETTGQRYGYTF
>.|.|TRBV18|TRBJ2-2
TGTGCCAGCTCACCACCCAACACCGGGGAGCTGTTTTTT
CASSPPNTGELFF
>.|.|TRBV28|TRBJ1-2
TGTGCCAGCAGTTTCCCCCGGTATGGCTACACCTTC
CASSFPRYGYTF
>.|TRBD2|TRBV6-6|TRBJ2-3
TGTGCCAGCAGTGCCTACGGGAGGGATACGCAGTATTTT
CASSAYGRDTQYF
>.|.|TRBV7-8|TRBJ1-4
TGTGCCAGCAGCAGACAGACAGGAAGGGAAAAACTGTTTTTT
CASSRQTGREKLFF
>.|.|TRBV9|TRBJ2-7
TGTGCCAGCAGCGTAGGTGGGGCAGTCTCCTACGAGCAGTACTTC
CASSVGGAVSYEQYF
>.|.|TRBV5-1|TRBJ2-2
TGCGCCAGCAGTAAACAGCTCACCGGGGAGCTGTTTTTT
CASSKQLTGELFF
>.|.|TRBV6-4|TRBJ2-2
TGTGCCAGCAGTGACTATGCGAGGAACACCGGGGAGCTGTTTTTT
CASSDYARNTGELFF
>.|TRBD1|TRBV19|TRBJ1-1
TGTGCCAGTAGTATGCACAGGGGGCGTTCGAACACTGAAGCTTTCTTT
CASSMHRGRSNTEAFF
>.|.|TRBV28|TRBJ2-6
TGTGCCAGCAGTGTCCGACAGGCGAACTCTGGGGCCAACGTCCTGACTTTC
CASSVRQANSGANVLTF
>.|TRBD1|TRBV29-1|TRBJ2-7
TGCAGCGTGAACTTGGGACAGGGATACGAGCAGTACTTC
CSVNLGQGYEQYF
>.|TRBD2|TRBV5-1|TRBJ2-3
TGCGCCAGCAGCTTGGGTTCAGCGGGAGAGGCAGATACGCAGTATTTT
CASSLGSAGEADTQYF
>.|TRBD2|TRBV5-1|TRBJ2-1
TGCGCCAGCAGCGAGACTAGCGGCTCCTACAATGAGCAGTTCTTC
CASSETSGSYNEQFF
>few|.|TRBV9|TRBJ1-1
TGTGCCAGCAGTCCATCGGGGGCGATGAACACTGAAGCTTTCTTT
CASSPSGAMNTEAFF
>.|TRBD2|TRBV5-1|TRBJ2-2
TGCGCCAGCAGCTTGGGGGGACTAGCTTCCACTGCCAGCGGGGAGCTGTTTTTT
CASSLGGLASTASGELFF
>.|TRBD2|TRBV7-8|TRBJ2-1
TGTGCCAGCAGCTTAGCGCATGCGACTAGCGGGACCTATGAGCAGTTCTTC
CASSLAHATSGTYEQFF
>.|TRBD2|TRBV5-6|TRBJ2-5
TGTGCCAGCAGCTTGCGCGGGAGTGGCGAGACCCAGTACTTC
CASSLRGSGETQYF
>.|.|TRBV6-5|TRBJ2-1
TGTGCCAGCAGTTACTCGGAGCCAGTCTTCAATGAGCAGTTCTTC
CASSYSEPVFNEQFF
>many|.|TRBV6-1|TRBJ2-2
TGTGCCAGCACGTATAGGGAGGCCGGGGAGCTGTTTTTT
CASTYREAGELFF
>.|.|TRBV6-1|TRBJ2-1
TGTGCCAGCATTTCGGCGGGAAGGATGAATGAGCAGTTCTTC
CASISAGRMNEQFF
>.|.|TRBV7-8|TRBJ1-4
TGTGCCAGCAGCCCCCCCAGGTGGGGGGGAACTAATGAAAAACTGTTTTTT
CASSPPRWGGTNEKLFF
>.|TRBD1|TRBV2|TRBJ1-4
TGTGCCAGCAGTCGACCCCCTACAGGGGTAACTAATGAAAAACTGTTTTTT
CASSRPPTGVTNEKLFF
>.|TRBD2|TRBV28|TRBJ2-7
TGTGCCAGCAGTTGGTTAGCGGGACGGGGCGAGCAGTACTTC
CASSWLAGRGEQYF
>.|.|TRBV21-1|TRBJ1-2
TGTGCCAGCAGCAAGGACTCTTCGGTGGGGGGAATATGCGGCTACACCTTC
CASSKDSSVGGICGYTF
>.|.|TRBV9|TRBJ2-1
TGTGCCAGCAGCGTAACGGGAGAGGACTACAATGAGCAGTTCTTC
CASSVTGEDYNEQFF
>.|TRBD1|TRBV7-2|TRBJ1-3
TGTGCCAGCAGCTCCCAGGGGGCGGGTGGAAACACCATATATTTT
CASSSQGAGGNTIYF
>.|.|TRBV29-1|TRBJ1-6
TGCAGCGTCCGGACAGCCTCAGGCTCACCCCTCCACTTT
CSVRTASGSPLHF
>.|TRBD2|TRBV2|TRBJ2-1
TGTGCCAGCAGGCCCGGGACTAGCGGGAGGAATGAGCAGTTCTTC
CASRPGTSGRNEQFF
>.|.|TRBV23-1|TRBJ2-7
TGCGCCAGCAGTCAATCTGGCGAAGGCAGGGCGTACGAGCAGTACTTC
CASSQSGEGRAYEQYF
>once|.|TRBV27|TRBJ1-2
TGTGCCAGCAGTTTCAGGGAAGCCTATGGCTACACCTTC
CASSFREAYGYTF
>.|.|TRBV7-2|TRBJ2-7
TGTGCCAGCAGCCCCGCTAGGCTAAACTACGAGCAGTACTTC
CASSPARLNYEQYF
>.|.|TRBV7-3|TRBJ1-5
TGTGCCAGCAGCCGGGGGGCCCACAGGGTAGGTAATCAGCCCCAGCATTTT
CASSRGAHRVGNQPQHF
>.|.|TRBV6-5|TRBJ2-5
TGTGCCAGCAGCGATCAGGTGGCTGATGCCCCCGAGTACTTC
CASSDQVADAPEYF
>.|TRBD2|TRBV27|TRBJ2-6
TGTGCCAGCAGTTTCCAAGCGGGGCGACCCCTCTCTGGGGCCAACGTCCTGACTTTC
CASSFQAGRPLSGANVLTF
>.|.|TRBV7-2|TRBJ2-7
TGTGCCAGCAGCAAAGGGGTCTACGAGCAGTACTTC
CASSKGVYEQYF
>.|TRBD2|TRBV18|TRBJ2-7
TGTGCCAGCTCACCAGGACTAGCGGGAACCTACGAGCAGTACTTC
CASSPGLAGTYEQYF
>once|TRBD2|TRBV2|TRBJ2-7
TGTGCCAGCCAAAGCGGGAGAGGGTCCTACGAGCAGTACTTC
CASQSGRGSYEQYF
>.|.|TRBV13|TRBJ2-3
TGTGCCAGCAGCTTAGAAGGGACCCGCACAGATACGCAGTATTTT
CASSLEGTRTDTQYF
>once|.|TRBV11-2|TRBJ1-6
TGTGCCAGCAGCGGAAGCTCCTATAATTCACCCCTCCACTTT
CASSGSSYNSPLHF
>few|.|TRBV18|TRBJ1-2
TGTGCCAGCTCACCACGACAGGAACAGTACTATGGCTACACCTTC
CASSPRQEQYYGYTF
>.|TRBD2|TRBV7-7|TRBJ2-3
TGTGCCAGCAGCCCTAGCGGGAGGGCAGATACGCAGTATTTT
CASSPSGRADTQYF
>.|.|TRBV6-1|TRBJ2-1
TGTGCCAGCGCGGGGAGCTCCTACAATGAGCAGTTCTTC
CASAGSSYNEQFF